Below, 21 T cell receptor beta chains from the same sample are listed, as sequenced in a study of CD8 T cells in Susac syndrome. Reverse transcription of 0.5 to 1 ug RNA used random hexamers. TCRdb re-called the immunoSEQ multiplex PCR reads with MiXCR, one entry per CDR3 protein. The sample gives a few hundred thousand distinct CDR3 sequences, over 90% of which show up once; around 0.15% is in the top ten. Material: CD4+ T cells from PBMCs. These receptors originate from a human donor with Susac syndrome.

The V call is TRBV12-3 or TRBV12-4, the J call TRBJ1-5; TRBD1 agrees at 8 bases. V shed 4 bases and J 5 bases; nucleotides not matched to a gene: 4. This CDR3 is 14 amino acids long. Here the CDR3 reads CASSSQGGDQPQHF. The CDR3 region has the DNA TGTGCCAGCAGTTCACAGGGGGGGGATCAGCCCCAGCATTTT.

This chain joins TRBV5-1 and TRBJ2-5; no firm D call. Trimming took 1 base from V and 2 from J, leaving 6 bases between them. CDR3 length: 13 amino acids. Germline CDR1 is SGHRS and CDR2 is YFSETQ. This CDR3 is CASSLTEQETQYF. Written as DNA, the CDR3 is TGCGCCAGCAGCTTGACCGAGCAAGAGACCCAGTACTTC.

This chain connects TRBV5-5 to TRBJ1-1; D gene unclear. V lost 0 bases, J lost 0 bases, and 9 bases lay in between. CDR1 is SGHKS and CDR2 is YYEKEE in the germline V gene (reference sequence). This CDR3 comprises 15 residues. CDR3 DNA sequence: TGTGCCAGCAGCTTGGGGGAAGGACTGAACACTGAAGCTTTCTTT. It specifies CASSLGEGLNTEAFF.

In this sample, this clonotype turned up once. The V and J genes are TRBV14 and TRBJ1-1; D is undetermined. CDR3 length: 14 amino acids. In germline, CDR1 is SGHDN, CDR2 FVKESK. Trimming shortened V by 2 bases and J by 4 bases, and 11 bases separated the two germline ends. The DNA of the CDR3 is TGTGCCAGCAGCCAACTGCCAGCTCTCACTGAAGCTTTCTTT. Its translation is CASSQLPALTEAFF. Looking up the rest from reference TRBV14 and TRBJ1-1 gives the full variable domain: EAGVTQFPSHSVIEKGQTVTLRCDPISGHDNLYWYRRVMGKEIKFLLHFVKESKQDESGMPNNRFLAERTGGTYSTLKVQPAELEDSGVYFCASSQLPALTEAFFGQGTRLTVV.

The chain employs TRBV30 and TRBJ1-6; the D is unclear. The CDR3 totals 16 residues. Germline CDR1 GTSNPN, CDR2 SVGIG (reference sequence). V lost 2 bases and J 5 bases, leaving 16 bases between the germline ends. The CDR3 here is CAWSLAGRLNNSPLHF. Written as DNA, the CDR3 is TGTGCCTGGAGTTTGGCAGGACGGCTCAATAATTCACCCCTCCACTTT.

The chain employs TRBV5-1 and TRBJ1-3, with D hard to call. CDR3 length equals 14 residues. Germline values: CDR1 SGHRS, CDR2 YFSETQ. The V end lost 0 bases, the J end lost 4 bases, and 8 bases lay between the germline ends. CDR3 DNA sequence: TGCGCCAGCAGCTTGGCTCAGGACGGAAACACCATATATTTT. It specifies CASSLAQDGNTIYF.

CDR3 nucleotides: TGCAGCGTTGTGGTTGTAGGAGAGACCCAGTACTTC. Amino acids: CSVVVVGETQYF. The gene calls are TRBV29-1 and TRBJ2-5; D gene uncertain. This CDR3 has 12 amino acids. The germline V gene encodes CDR1 SQVTM and CDR2 ANQGSEA. The germline V and J ends were trimmed by 4 bases and 4 bases, with 10 bases remaining between them.

About this clonotype: Relative to the germline gene, one junction end is altered; a read error may explain this. V usage is TRBV9 and J usage is TRBJ2-7; 7 bases map to TRBD2. The CDR3 runs to 15 residues. Looked up from germline, CDR1 is SGDLS and CDR2 is YYNGEE. CDR3 protein: CASSVQGGDSHEQYF. Here the CDR3 DNA reads TGTGCCAGCAGCGTCCAGGGAGGGGACTCCCACGAGCAGTACTTC.

The chain's CDR3 is CASSRDRGALYNEQFF. The DNA for the CDR3 is TGTGCCAGCAGCCGGGACAGAGGGGCCCTCTACAATGAGCAGTTCTTC. The chain couples TRBV5-6 to TRBJ2-1; 7 nucleotides line up with TRBD1. Trimming took 4 bases from V and 3 from J; bases not matched to a gene: 10. The CDR3 loop spans 16 amino acids. Germline V CDR1 and CDR2: SGHDT, YYEEEE.

The chain combines TRBV7-9 with TRBJ1-4; D is ambiguous. The V and J ends lost 5 bases and 5 bases respectively, with 12 bases between them. Germline V gene sequence: CDR1 SEHNR, CDR2 FQNEAQ (reference sequence). CDR3 length: 14 amino acids. The DNA for the CDR3 is TGTGCCAGCAGCCCTCGGACGGAAAATGAAAAACTGTTTTTT. Translated, it gives CASSPRTENEKLFF.

Only one count was recorded for this clonotype. The chain has TRBV4-3 and TRBJ2-1; unclear D gene. Germline V gene sequence: CDR1 LGHNA, CDR2 YSLEER. CDR3 size: 14 residues. V shed 0 bases and J shed 5 bases, with 8 bases lying between them. As DNA, the CDR3 is TGCGCCAGCAGCCAAGATTATGAGGACAATGAGCAGTTCTTC. As protein: CASSQDYEDNEQFF.

The chain joins TRBV29-1 to TRBJ1-5; unclear D gene. Germline CDR1 reads SQVTM; CDR2 reads ANQGSEA. The CDR3 runs 12 residues. Trimming removed 4 bases from V and 3 bases from J, with 7 bases in between. The CDR3 protein is CSVGGNNQPQHF. The CDR3 DNA sequence: TGCAGCGTTGGTGGGAACAATCAGCCCCAGCATTTT. Full variable domain (outside the CDR3, taken from reference TRBV29-1 and TRBJ1-5): SAVISQKPSRDICQRGTSLTIQCQVDSQVTMMFWYRQQPGQSLTLIATANQGSEATYESGFVIDKFPISRPNLTFSTLTVSNMSPEDSSIYLCSVGGNNQPQHFGDGTRLSIL.

The rearrangement joins TRBV10-3 to TRBJ2-1, with D maybe TRBD2 (5 bases). Germline V gene lookup returns CDR1 ENHRY and CDR2 SYGVKD. This CDR3 has 14 amino acids. Trimming removed 3 bases from V and 6 bases from J, with 12 bases in between. The CDR3, as DNA: TGTGCCATCAGTGATGGGAGAGGTTTCAATGAGCAGTTCTTC. This sequence encodes CAISDGRGFNEQFF.

The chain combines TRBV20-1 with TRBJ2-2; a possible D gene is TRBD1 (6 bases). Per germline, CDR1 DFQATT and CDR2 SNEGSKA (reference sequence). The germline V and J ends were trimmed by 6 bases and 0 bases, with 14 bases remaining between them. There are 15 residues in the CDR3. Written as DNA, the CDR3 is TGCAGTGCGACTACCGGGACAACGAACACCGGGGAGCTGTTTTTT. As protein: CSATTGTTNTGELFF.

V and J are TRBV5-1 and TRBJ1-5; weak D call: TRBD1 (6 bases). Germline V lookup: CDR1 SGHRS, CDR2 YFSETQ. The CDR3 sequence is 14 residues long. The V and J ends lost 2 bases and 5 bases respectively, with 11 bases between them. The CDR3 DNA sequence: TGCGCCAGCAGCTTCGAGGGGGGGCATCAGCCCCAGCATTTT. Residues: CASSFEGGHQPQHF.

V gene TRBV4-2 combines with J gene TRBJ1-2; D unclear. Deletions cut 1 base from V and 1 base from J, with 7 bases between. In germline, CDR1 is LGHNA, CDR2 YNFKEQ. CDR3 length: 14 residues. DNA of the CDR3: TGTGCCAGCAGCCAAGTCGAGCTTAACTATGGCTACACCTTC. This gives the protein CASSQVELNYGYTF.

The chain recombines TRBV20-1 with TRBJ1-1; weak D call: TRBD1 (5 bases). This CDR3 has 12 residues. Germline V gene lookup returns CDR1 DFQATT and CDR2 SNEGSKA (reference sequence). This CDR3 is CGRGGLATEAFF. CDR3 coding DNA: TGCGGTCGGGGCGGGTTGGCCACTGAAGCTTTCTTT.

The chain links TRBV18 to TRBJ2-1; 7 bases agree with TRBD2. CDR1 KGHSH and CDR2 LQKENI come from the germline V gene. The J segment lost 0 bases and the V segment lost 6 bases, leaving 11 bases of the junction unmatched. This CDR3 has 17 residues. The CDR3 is CASSPVQGGVSYNEQFF. CDR3 sequence (DNA): TGTGCCAGCTCCCCCGTTCAGGGAGGGGTCTCCTACAATGAGCAGTTCTTC.

J is TRBJ1-1 and V is TRBV11-2; 7 bases are shared with TRBD1. Losses at the gene ends were 6 bases for V and 4 bases for J; bases not matched to a gene: 8. Germline CDR1 SGHAT, CDR2 FQNNGV. The CDR3 is 14 residues long. The CDR3 DNA sequence: TGTGCCAGCAGGGCTTGGGACAGAACCACTGAAGCTTTCTTT. This sequence encodes CASRAWDRTTEAFF.

The chain uses TRBV6-1 and TRBJ2-1; 12 bases match TRBD2. The CDR3 runs 14 residues. The junction had 3 bases not matched to a gene; V was cut back by 4 bases and J by 8 bases. Germline V lookup: CDR1 MNHNS, CDR2 SASEGT. In nucleotides, the CDR3 is TGTGCCAGCAGTGCTAGCGGGGGGGCCGATGAGCAGTTCTTC. This translates into CASSASGGADEQFF.

The J gene is TRBJ2-3, the V gene TRBV11-2, with 9 positions matching TRBD2. V was pared by 1 base and J by 2 bases, with 10 bases of the junction left unmatched. The CDR3 consists of 18 residues. Germline V gives CDR1 SGHAT, CDR2 FQNNGV. The CDR3 is CASSLGGPSGGSTDTQYF. The CDR3 DNA reads as TGTGCCAGCAGCTTAGGGGGGCCCAGCGGGGGGTCCACAGATACGCAGTATTTT.